Below are 25 T cell receptor beta chains sequenced from a single sample in a study of vaccination and CD4 T cells after COVID-19 (dated by TCRdb to between 2020 and 2023). The treatment or condition label for this specimen denotes: approximately nine-day PBMC culture with coronavirus spike peptide pools or control peptides (ViraFEST assay). Library prep was done by PCR. The sample was run on an Illumina iSeq 100. DNA from cultured CD4+ T cells underwent TCR sequencing with the Oncomine TCR Beta short-read assay at the Johns Hopkins FTIC core. The public reads were reprocessed in TCRdb via fastp at Q25 and MiXCR, keeping in-frame beta chains. Merged by CDR3 protein, the rows form single entries marked with the most common genes and DNA. This sample comprises about 13,000 distinct CDR3 sequences, 60% to 80% of them detected only once. The leading ten clones occupy roughly 27% of the sample. Their target antigens are unknown.

The sequencing input was CD4+ T cells from blood, cultured in vitro. These receptors originate from a human donor who had recovered from COVID-19.

V is TRBV27 and J is TRBJ2-3; 7 nucleotides line up with TRBD2. The germline CDR1 and CDR2 sequences are MNHEY and SMNVEV (reference sequence). After removal of 0 bases from V and 14 bases from J, the junction contained 14 bases not matched to a gene. This CDR3 is built from 15 residues. The CDR3 reads CASSLSGSGIGPWYF. In nucleotides, the CDR3 is TGTGCCAGCAGTTTATCGGGCAGCGGGATAGGCCCGTGGTATTTT.

The chain combines TRBV21-1 with TRBJ1-3. TRBV21-1 corresponds to a pseudogene. The length of the CDR3 is 20 residues. The CDR3 nucleotides are TGTGCCAGCAGCACAGCTGTAGTTGGACCCCGAAGGGCACGGGGAAACACCATATATTTT. Protein product: CASSTAVVGPRRARGNTIYF.

This chain links TRBV6-5 with TRBJ1-6; no definite D call. Germline loops: CDR1 MNHEY, CDR2 SVGAGI. V shed 0 bases and J shed 8 bases, with 11 bases lying between them. This CDR3 has 15 amino acids. CDR3 region: CASSYSGIRDSPLHF. CDR3 in DNA: TGTGCCAGCAGTTACTCGGGTATACGGGATTCACCCCTCCACTTT.

Only one count was recorded for this clonotype. The chain carries TRBV15 and TRBJ2-7, with TRBD1 matching over 10 bases. With 3 bases clipped from V and 2 bases from J, the junction kept 7 bases outside the gene matches. The CDR3 sequence is 16 residues long. Germline CDR1 LNHNV, CDR2 YYDKDF (reference sequence). In DNA form, the CDR3 reads TGTGCCACCAGCAGGATTGGACAGGGGGAAACCTACGAGCAGTACTTC. Amino acid sequence: CATSRIGQGETYEQYF.

This chain uses TRBV18 with TRBJ1-2; D is possibly TRBD1 (6 bases). The CDR3 consists of 16 residues. Germline V gives CDR1 KGHSH, CDR2 LQKENI. V lost 3 bases and J 2 bases, leaving 16 bases between the germline ends. For the CDR3, the DNA is TGTGCCAGCTCACCGCGAACAGGGTCGGAAAACTATGGCTACACCTTC. It translates to CASSPRTGSENYGYTF. The full variable domain, with the rest looked up from reference TRBV18 and TRBJ1-2, is NAGVMQNPRHLVRRRGQEARLRCSPMKGHSHVYWYRQLPEEGLKFMVYLQKENIIDESGMPKERFSAEFPKEGPSILRIQQVVRGDSAAYFCASSPRTGSENYGYTFGSGTRLTVV.

This chain uses TRBV18 with TRBJ1-5; D unclear. This CDR3 comprises 14 residues. The germline V gene has CDR1 KGHSH and CDR2 LQKENI. V lost 6 bases, J lost 0 bases, and 9 bases lay in between. The DNA of the CDR3 is TGTGCCAGCTCCCAGCAGTCTAGCAATCAGCCCCAGCATTTT. Its translation is CASSQQSSNQPQHF.

The chain links TRBV6-1 to TRBJ2-2; 7 nucleotides line up with TRBD1. This CDR3 region has 15 residues. The germline V gene has CDR1 MNHNS and CDR2 SASEGT. After removal of 8 bases from V and 1 base from J, the junction contained 7 bases not matched to a gene. The CDR3 DNA sequence: TGTGCCAGCTCGAAAAACAGGGGGAACACCGGGGAGCTGTTTTTT. This gives the protein CASSKNRGNTGELFF.

The chain has TRBV20-1 and TRBJ2-7, with D possibly matching TRBD2 (6 bases). The germline V and J ends were trimmed by 3 bases and 0 bases, with 9 bases remaining between them. The CDR3 consists of 13 residues. Germline V CDR1 and CDR2: DFQATT, SNEGSKA (reference sequence). For the CDR3, the DNA is TGCAGTGCTAGGGACTACCTCTCCTACGAGCAGTACTTC. It specifies CSARDYLSYEQYF.

J is TRBJ1-1 and V is TRBV15; 7 nucleotides line up with TRBD1. The CDR3 is 15 amino acids. J lost 5 bases, V lost 2 bases, and 8 bases had no gene match. Germline lookup yields CDR1 LNHNV and CDR2 YYDKDF (reference sequence). The CDR3: CATSRRQGSGTEAFF. CDR3 in DNA: TGTGCCACCAGCAGAAGACAGGGCTCGGGTACTGAAGCTTTCTTT.

This chain connects TRBV6-5 to TRBJ1-5; D is uncertain. In germline, CDR1 is MNHEY, CDR2 SVGAGI. This CDR3 has 15 amino acids. Between the trimmed V and J ends, which lost 2 bases and 0 bases, there was a span of 8 bases. CDR3 sequence (DNA): TGTGCCAGCAGTTACACCCCGGGTAGCAATCAGCCCCAGCATTTT. Translated, it gives CASSYTPGSNQPQHF.

This chain connects TRBV6-5 to TRBJ1-5; D remains unclear. Germline V gene data show CDR1 as MNHEY and CDR2 as SVGAGI. The V and J ends lost 4 bases and 2 bases respectively, with 12 bases between them. This CDR3 spans 15 amino acids. The CDR3 spells CASSSFGRGNQPQHF. DNA for the CDR3: TGTGCCAGCAGTTCCTTCGGGCGGGGCAATCAGCCCCAGCATTTT.

This chain's CDR3 is CASSLSGYGYTF. The CDR3 DNA is TGTGCCAGCAGTTTATCAGGGTATGGCTACACCTTC. The V call is TRBV28, the J call TRBJ1-2; perhaps TRBD1 as D (5 bases). The CDR3 has 12 residues. CDR1 and CDR2 (germline): MDHEN, SYDVKM. Trimming removed 1 base from V and 5 bases from J, with 5 bases in between.

The chain uses TRBV19 and TRBJ2-1, with a weak D call TRBD2 (6 bases). CDR1 is LNHDA and CDR2 is SQIVND in the germline V gene (reference sequence). V lost 2 bases, J lost 3 bases, and 11 bases lay in between. CDR3 size: 15 residues. The DNA of the CDR3 is TGTGCCAGTAGTATAAAGGGGCGGGACTACAATGAGCAGTTCTTC. This sequence encodes CASSIKGRDYNEQFF.

The chain joins TRBV20-1 to TRBJ2-1; D possibly corresponds to TRBD2 (6 bases). The CDR3 consists of 13 residues. The germline CDR1 and CDR2 sequences are DFQATT and SNEGSKA (reference sequence). Deletions cut 6 bases from V and 9 bases from J, with 18 bases between. The DNA of the CDR3 is TGCAGTGCCGCGGGGTGGGGGGATACTGAGCAGTTCTTC. It encodes CSAAGWGDTEQFF.

The V call is TRBV15, the J call TRBJ1-1; D uncertain. The CDR3 spans 14 residues. The germline V gene encodes CDR1 LNHNV and CDR2 YYDKDF (reference sequence). Trimming left V 1 base short and J 5 bases short, with 11 bases between. The DNA of the CDR3 is TGTGCCACCAGCAGAGCCTATGAGGGTACTGAAGCTTTCTTT. As protein: CATSRAYEGTEAFF.

The chain joins TRBV29-1 to TRBJ1-2; tentative D call: TRBD1 (5 bases). Trimming took 3 bases from V and 11 from J, leaving 16 bases between them. The length of the CDR3 is 12 residues. The germline V gene has CDR1 SQVTM and CDR2 ANQGSEA. The CDR3 spells CSVEWFRGAYTF. CDR3 nucleotides: TGCAGCGTTGAGTGGTTTCGTGGGGCGTACACCTTC.

The chain employs TRBV20-1 and TRBJ1-1; D perhaps matches TRBD1 (5 bases). The V end was cut by 5 bases, the J end by 1 base, with 8 bases between. Looked up from germline, CDR1 is DFQATT and CDR2 is SNEGSKA (reference sequence). The CDR3 consists of 12 residues. The CDR3 protein is CSAGGGNTEAFF. CDR3 nucleotide sequence: TGCAGTGCTGGGGGAGGGAACACTGAAGCTTTCTTT.

The chain recombines TRBV7-3 with TRBJ2-1; D gene ambiguous. In germline, CDR1 is SGHTA, CDR2 FQGTGA. The V end was cut by 5 bases, the J end by 4 bases, with 21 bases between. The CDR3 extends over 17 amino acids. CDR3 bases: TGTGCCAGCAGCCTGGTGCGTGACGCTGGGGATTACAATGAGCAGTTCTTC. Protein sequence: CASSLVRDAGDYNEQFF.

The V call is TRBV5-4, the J call TRBJ2-7, with a weak D call TRBD2 (7 bases). The CDR3 is made up of 16 amino acids. Germline loops: CDR1 SGHNT, CDR2 YYREEE (reference sequence). V was clipped by 4 bases and J by 1 base, with 18 bases between them. CDR3 coding DNA: TGTGCCAGCAGCCAGGACGCCAGCGGGACATCCTACGAGCAGTACTTC. It is translated as CASSQDASGTSYEQYF.

This sequence joins TRBV20-1 and TRBJ1-1; D unresolved. The CDR3 is 13 residues long. Germline V gene lookup returns CDR1 DFQATT and CDR2 SNEGSKA (reference sequence). V gave up 0 bases and J gave up 4 bases, with 9 bases separating them. CDR3 sequence: CSARDATVTEAFF. The CDR3, as DNA: TGCAGTGCTAGAGATGCCACCGTCACTGAAGCTTTCTTT.

This clonotype came up once. The rearrangement joins TRBV20-1 to TRBJ1-5; D remains unclear. The germline gives CDR1 DFQATT, CDR2 SNEGSKA (reference sequence). The CDR3 loop spans 13 amino acids. V was pared by 6 bases and J by 7 bases, with 16 bases between. CDR3 nucleotides: TGCAGTGCAAAGATCGGGGTTCGGCAGCCCCAGCATTTT. Its translation: CSAKIGVRQPQHF.

The genes are TRBV6-4 and TRBJ1-2; TRBD1 aligns across 9 bases. The CDR3 is 13 residues long. Per the germline V gene, CDR1 is MRHNA and CDR2 is SNTAGT. V lost 6 bases and J lost 4; bases outside the gene matches: 3. Written as DNA, the CDR3 is TGTGCCAGCAGGGGGACAGGGAGCTATGGCTACACCTTC. It encodes CASRGTGSYGYTF.

This clonotype was picked up one time. The chain links TRBV19 to TRBJ2-7, with 9 bases fitting TRBD1. The CDR3 contains 15 residues. CDR1 LNHDA and CDR2 SQIVND come from the germline V gene (reference sequence). V lost 5 bases to trimming and J lost 0 bases; unmatched junction nucleotides: 5. The CDR3 DNA reads as TGTGCCAGTAGTTCGGGGACAGGGATCTCCTACGAGCAGTACTTC. Residues: CASSSGTGISYEQYF.

Regarding this clonotype: It may be a read error: a sequence one base away is much more abundant. This chain links TRBV28 with TRBJ1-1; no definite D call. V was pared by 4 bases and J by 12 bases, with 27 bases between. The CDR3 has 16 residues. In germline, CDR1 is MDHEN, CDR2 SYDVKM. The CDR3 DNA reads TGTGCCAGCAGTTCTAGTGGCTCTGGGTGGGGAGAGCGAACTTTCTTT. Amino acids: CASSSSGSGWGERTFF.

The chain recombines TRBV7-2 with TRBJ1-6; 7 bases match TRBD1. CDR1 is SGHTA and CDR2 is FQGNSA in the germline V gene. The ends lost 5 bases at V and 8 bases at J; junction bases unmatched: 9. This CDR3 has 15 amino acids. The CDR3 sequence: CASSQEGTVHSPLHF. In nucleotides, the CDR3 is TGTGCCAGCAGCCAAGAAGGGACAGTCCATTCACCCCTCCACTTT.